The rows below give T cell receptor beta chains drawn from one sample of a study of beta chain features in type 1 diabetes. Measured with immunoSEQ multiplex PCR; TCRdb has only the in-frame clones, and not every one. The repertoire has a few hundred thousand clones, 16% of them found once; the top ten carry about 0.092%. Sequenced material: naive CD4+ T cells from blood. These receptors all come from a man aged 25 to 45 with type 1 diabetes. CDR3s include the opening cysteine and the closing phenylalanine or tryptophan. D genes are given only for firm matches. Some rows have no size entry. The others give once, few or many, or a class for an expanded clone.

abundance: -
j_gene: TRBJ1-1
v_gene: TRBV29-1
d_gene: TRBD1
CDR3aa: CSADRALTEAFF
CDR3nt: TGCAGCGCGGACAGGGCCTTGACTGAAGCTTTCTTT

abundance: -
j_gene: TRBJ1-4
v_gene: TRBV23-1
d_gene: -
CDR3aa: CASSLDGRVGKLFF
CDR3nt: TGCGCCAGCAGTCTTGACGGCCGGGTAGGGAAACTGTTTTTT

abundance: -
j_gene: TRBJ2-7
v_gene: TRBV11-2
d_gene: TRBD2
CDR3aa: CASSLTWASGRAYEQYF
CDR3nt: TGTGCCAGCAGCCTTACATGGGCTAGCGGGAGGGCCTACGAGCAGTACTTC

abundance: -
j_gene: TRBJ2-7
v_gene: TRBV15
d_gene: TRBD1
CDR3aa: CATSRVGQALSYEQYF
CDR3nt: TGTGCCACCAGCAGAGTAGGACAGGCTCTCTCCTACGAGCAGTACTTC

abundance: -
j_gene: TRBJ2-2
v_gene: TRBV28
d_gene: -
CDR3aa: CASSQLGAPFTGELFF
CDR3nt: TGTGCCAGCAGTCAACTTGGGGCACCTTTCACCGGGGAGCTGTTTTTT

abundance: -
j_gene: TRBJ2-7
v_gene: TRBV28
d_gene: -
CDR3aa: CASSLGGRTYEQYF
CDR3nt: TGTGCCAGCAGCCTTGGGGGGAGAACGTACGAGCAGTACTTC

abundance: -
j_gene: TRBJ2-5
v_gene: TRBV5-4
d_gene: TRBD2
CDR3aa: CASSSIAGGQETQYF
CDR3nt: TGTGCCAGCAGCTCGATAGCGGGAGGGCAAGAGACCCAGTACTTC

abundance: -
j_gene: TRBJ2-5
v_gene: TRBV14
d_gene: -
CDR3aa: CASSRGGTQYF
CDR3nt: TGTGCCAGCAGCCGCGGAGGGACCCAGTACTTC

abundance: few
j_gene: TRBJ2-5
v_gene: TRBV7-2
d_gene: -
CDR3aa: CASSQGLPIYMAQYF
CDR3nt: TGTGCCAGCAGCCAGGGACTGCCGATTTACATGGCCCAGTACTTC

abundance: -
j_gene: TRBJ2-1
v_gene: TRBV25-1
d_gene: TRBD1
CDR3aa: CASRGTAYNEQFF
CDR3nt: TGTGCCAGCAGAGGGACAGCCTACAATGAGCAGTTCTTC

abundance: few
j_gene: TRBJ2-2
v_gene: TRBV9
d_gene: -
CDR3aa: CASSVAGGTGELFF
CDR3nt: TGTGCCAGCAGCGTAGCCGGGGGAACCGGGGAGCTGTTTTTT

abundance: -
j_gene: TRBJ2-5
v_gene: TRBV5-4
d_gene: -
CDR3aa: CASSREVVETQYF
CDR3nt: TGTGCCAGCAGCAGGGAAGTTGTGGAGACCCAGTACTTC

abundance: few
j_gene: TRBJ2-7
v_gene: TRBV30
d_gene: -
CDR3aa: CAWSPSTYEQYF
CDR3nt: TGTGCCTGGAGTCCCAGTACCTACGAGCAGTACTTC

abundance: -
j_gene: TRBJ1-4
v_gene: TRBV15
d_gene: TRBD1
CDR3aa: CATNQGANEKLFF
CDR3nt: TGTGCCACCAACCAGGGGGCAAATGAAAAACTGTTTTTT

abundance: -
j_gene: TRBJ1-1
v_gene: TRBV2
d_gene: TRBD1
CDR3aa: CTNRPGGRDTEAFF
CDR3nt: TGTACTAACCGGCCAGGGGGGAGGGACACTGAAGCTTTCTTT

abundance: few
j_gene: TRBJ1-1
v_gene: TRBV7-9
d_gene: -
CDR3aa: CASSLANTLEAFF
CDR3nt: TGTGCCAGCAGCTTAGCGAACACGCTTGAAGCTTTCTTT

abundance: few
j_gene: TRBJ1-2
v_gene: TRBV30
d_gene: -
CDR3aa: CAWSVKVGYGYTF
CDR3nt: TGTGCCTGGAGTGTAAAGGTTGGCTATGGCTACACCTTC

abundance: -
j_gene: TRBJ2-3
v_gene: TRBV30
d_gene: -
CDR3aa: CAWSVPAITDTQYF
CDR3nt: TGTGCCTGGAGTGTACCAGCGATCACAGATACGCAGTATTTT

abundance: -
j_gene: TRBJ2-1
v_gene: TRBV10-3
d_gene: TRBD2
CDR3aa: CAISRTSGSLNEQFF
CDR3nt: TGTGCCATCAGTAGGACTAGCGGGAGTCTAAATGAGCAGTTCTTC

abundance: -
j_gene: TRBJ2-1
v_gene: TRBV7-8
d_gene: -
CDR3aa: CASSRTGLDNEQFF
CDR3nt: TGTGCCAGCAGCCGAACCGGTTTAGACAATGAGCAGTTCTTC